This T cell receptor beta chain was profiled in a study of T cell clonotyping in hematopoietic cell transplantation. Sequencing used immunoSEQ multiplex PCR; TCRdb keeps in-frame clones, though not all of them. The table includes 25,000 to 35,000 clones, 85% to 95% detected once. Germline CDR1 reads SEHNR; CDR2 reads FQNEAQ (reference sequence). The CDR3 is 14 residues long. V was trimmed by 3 bases and J by 1 base, leaving 9 bases between them. Noted time point: recipient sample about 28 days before transplant, after cytoreduction. This chain connects TRBV7-9 to TRBJ2-5; possibly TRBD2 for D (6 bases). The sequenced sample was peripheral blood mononuclear cells, obtained before stem cell transplant. The source is a man in his fifties with acute myeloid leukemia. Some clones in this sample may be carry-over from other donors' samples. CDR3 region: CASSLMGGQETQYF. DNA for the CDR3: TGTGCCAGCAGCTTGATGGGGGGCCAAGAGACCCAGTACTTC.